Listed below are T cell receptor beta chains from one sample, sequenced in a study of T cell responses to AZD1222 COVID-19 vaccine. The table came from immunoSEQ multiplex PCR; TCRdb's copy has only in-frame clones and leaves some out. The sample contains about 78,000 clones, about 82% of which appear only once. Material: peripheral blood, obtained on day 0 of AZD1222 vaccination. These receptors came from an adult in good health. The CDR3 runs from the conserved cysteine through the conserved F or W. Each record gives: J gene, V gene, CDR3 protein.

j_gene: TRBJ2-7; v_gene: TRBV5-1; CDR3aa: CASSLAQRFSYEQYF
j_gene: TRBJ1-2; v_gene: TRBV6-5; CDR3aa: CASSPRLGASGYTF
j_gene: TRBJ2-1; v_gene: TRBV5-1; CDR3aa: CASTTVGTDYNEQFF
j_gene: TRBJ2-1; v_gene: TRBV5-1; CDR3aa: CASSPRTALSYNEQFF
j_gene: TRBJ2-5; v_gene: TRBV7-9; CDR3aa: CASSRAEGLAETQYF
j_gene: TRBJ1-5; v_gene: TRBV6-2/TRBV6-3; CDR3aa: CASSFSNQPQHF
j_gene: TRBJ2-1; v_gene: TRBV5-1; CDR3aa: CASSLGSYYYNEQFF
j_gene: TRBJ2-4; v_gene: TRBV12-5; CDR3aa: CASGNRQEPLAKNIQYF
j_gene: TRBJ1-4; v_gene: TRBV18; CDR3aa: CASSPPGGGQGTFEKLFF
j_gene: TRBJ2-1; v_gene: TRBV25-1; CDR3aa: CASSEWGASYNEQFF
j_gene: TRBJ1-5; v_gene: TRBV19; CDR3aa: CASSPGQGRQPQHF
j_gene: TRBJ2-1; v_gene: TRBV7-6; CDR3aa: CASSLAGASYNEQFF
j_gene: TRBJ2-7; v_gene: TRBV27; CDR3aa: CASSLGRSGWGASPYEQYF
j_gene: TRBJ2-3; v_gene: TRBV27; CDR3aa: CASSLTDTQYF
j_gene: TRBJ1-3; v_gene: TRBV5-6; CDR3aa: CASSAPGQPSGNTIYF
j_gene: TRBJ2-5; v_gene: TRBV7-6; CDR3aa: CASSSRLAGTETQYF
j_gene: TRBJ2-7; v_gene: TRBV4-3; CDR3aa: CASSQGRASGGSGSYEQYF
j_gene: TRBJ2-1; v_gene: TRBV12-3/TRBV12-4; CDR3aa: CASSLGQFNEQFF
j_gene: TRBJ1-1; v_gene: TRBV5-6; CDR3aa: CASSLVFAEAFF
j_gene: TRBJ2-6; v_gene: TRBV30; CDR3aa: CAWKKVGGLGANVLTF
j_gene: TRBJ1-5; v_gene: TRBV19; CDR3aa: CASTNRGGNQPQHF
j_gene: TRBJ1-2; v_gene: TRBV6-1; CDR3aa: CASSSRAWGYTF
j_gene: TRBJ2-7; v_gene: TRBV7-2; CDR3aa: CASSPVPYGDEQYF
j_gene: TRBJ1-2; v_gene: TRBV10-2; CDR3aa: CASSEELRAGYGYTF
j_gene: TRBJ1-5; v_gene: TRBV4-3; CDR3aa: CASSRDRSSNQPQHF
j_gene: TRBJ2-3; v_gene: TRBV19; CDR3aa: CASSLAGGSTDTQYF
j_gene: TRBJ2-7; v_gene: TRBV18; CDR3aa: CASSFSGGSYEQYF
j_gene: TRBJ2-7; v_gene: TRBV6-2/TRBV6-3; CDR3aa: CASSDSTIASHEQYF
j_gene: TRBJ2-7; v_gene: TRBV11-2; CDR3aa: CASSFQGLARNEQYF
j_gene: TRBJ2-1; v_gene: TRBV7-9; CDR3aa: CASSLDFGLAGPNEQFF
j_gene: TRBJ1-1; v_gene: TRBV18; CDR3aa: CASSPPPAWTGNTEAFF
j_gene: TRBJ2-2; v_gene: TRBV4-2; CDR3aa: CASSAAGGPRAGELFF
j_gene: TRBJ2-3; v_gene: TRBV6-2/TRBV6-3; CDR3aa: CASSSGGTSTDTQYF
j_gene: TRBJ1-1; v_gene: TRBV19; CDR3aa: CASSIGVRGSTEAFF
j_gene: TRBJ2-7; v_gene: TRBV5-8; CDR3aa: CASSLEGGLSSYEQYF
j_gene: TRBJ1-1; v_gene: TRBV3-1/TRBV3-2; CDR3aa: CASSQAGETEAFF
j_gene: TRBJ2-7; v_gene: TRBV19; CDR3aa: CASRAGRGVYEQYF
j_gene: TRBJ2-1; v_gene: TRBV6-2/TRBV6-3; CDR3aa: CASRYTIGGVTYNEQFF
j_gene: TRBJ1-2; v_gene: TRBV6-5; CDR3aa: CASTLRRDRGGYTF
j_gene: TRBJ1-1; v_gene: TRBV30; CDR3aa: CAWTRGQVEAFF